This TCR beta chain originates from a study of cytotoxic CD8 clonotypes in ibrutinib-treated CLL. Findings of the study overall: Public clonotypes proved infrequent, and on treatment they shrank or remained steady. Clonality grew at ibrutinib response; at progression, it decreased back toward baseline.

Targeted sequencing depth ranged from 1 in 200,000 to 1 in 1 million T cells. TCRdb's table, derived via immunoSEQ multiplex PCR, lists solely in-frame clones and lacks some. The table lists a few hundred thousand clones, around four fifths of them singletons. Investigators sourced about 2 micrograms of genomic DNA from cryopreserved PBMCs for TCR beta libraries. Of note for this clone: What it binds is unknown. The same CDR3 arises from other DNA sequences in this sample as well.

The sequenced sample was PBMCs, obtained before ibrutinib treatment. The TCR sequence derives from a human donor with chronic lymphocytic leukemia.

CDR3 protein: CASSPGQGGDTQYF. CDR3 bases: TGCGCCAGCAGCCCAGGGCAGGGAGGAGATACGCAGTATTTT. The chain links TRBV5-1 to TRBJ2-3, with D maybe TRBD2 (6 bases). The length of the CDR3 is 14 residues. The germline V gene has CDR1 SGHRS and CDR2 YFSETQ. Trimming took off 4 bases at V and 5 bases at J, with 14 bases between the two ends.